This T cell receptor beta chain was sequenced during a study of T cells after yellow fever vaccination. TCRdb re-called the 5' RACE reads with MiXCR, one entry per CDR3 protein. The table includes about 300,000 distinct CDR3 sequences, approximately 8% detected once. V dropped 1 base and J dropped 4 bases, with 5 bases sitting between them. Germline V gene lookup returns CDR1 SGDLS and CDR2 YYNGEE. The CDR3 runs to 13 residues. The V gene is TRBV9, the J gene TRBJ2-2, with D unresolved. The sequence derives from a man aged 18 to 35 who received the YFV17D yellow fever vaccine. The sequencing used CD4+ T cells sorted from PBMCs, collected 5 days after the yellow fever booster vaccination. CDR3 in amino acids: CASSVRPTGELFF. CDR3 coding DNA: TGTGCCAGCAGCGTAAGGCCCACCGGGGAGCTGTTTTTT.